The 2 T cell receptor beta chains in this list originate from one sample, sequenced in a study of graft-versus-host responses after intestinal transplantation. TCRdb's table, derived via immunoSEQ multiplex PCR, lists solely in-frame clones and lacks some. The sample consists of about 13,000 clones, 30% of them appearing once. The authors seeded approximately 200,000 CFSE-labeled responder cells together with approximately 200,000 irradiated stimulator cells tagged with violet dye. This specimen was alloreactive CD8+ T cells from a mixed lymphocyte reaction culture, taken before intestinal transplant. Subset reported: CFSE-low proliferating T cells sorted from roughly six-day pre-transplant mixed lymphocyte reaction (GvH or HvG direction). The receptor source for this set is a human patient who received an intestinal transplant.

This clone was seen only a few times. V gene TRBV6-5 combines with J gene TRBJ2-1; D call uncertain. The V gene lost 11 bases and the J gene lost 1 base, with 15 bases spanning the gap. CDR3 size: 14 residues. Germline CDR1 and CDR2: MNHEY and SVGAGI. The CDR3 DNA is TGTGCCTGCCAGTGGCGAAGGTCCTACAATGAGCAGTTCTTC. Translating gives CACQWRRSYNEQFF.

The CDR3 sequence is CASSLSSHYYGYTF. In nucleotides, the CDR3 is TGTGCCAGCAGTTTATCGTCCCATTACTATGGCTACACCTTC. The V call is TRBV27, the J call TRBJ1-2, with D unclear. Germline assignment: CDR1 MNHEY and CDR2 SMNVEV (reference sequence). Deletions cut 0 bases from V and 3 bases from J, with 8 bases between. The CDR3 is made up of 14 amino acids.